Presented here are 8 T cell receptor beta chains from one specimen sequenced in a study of OX40 agonist ivuxolimab in advanced cancers. Profiled with immunoSEQ multiplex PCR; TCRdb holds only in-frame clones, not every one. The sample contains some 110,000 clones, 80% to 95% of which appear only once. The material sequenced was CD4+ or CD8+ T cells sorted from blood, taken in a trial of the OX40 agonist ivuxolimab. The receptors come from an adult with an advanced solid tumor such as melanoma, head and neck, liver or kidney cancer.

CDR3 sequence reads: CASSQSRAGRERLGQPQHF. CDR3 bases: TGCGCCAGCAGTCAATCGCGTGCAGGGCGTGAACGTTTGGGTCAGCCCCAGCATTTT. The V call is TRBV23-1, the J call TRBJ1-5; weak D call: TRBD1 (5 bases). TRBV23-1 is noted as an ORF with a role that remains uncertain. CDR3 length: 19 amino acids. V was clipped by 0 bases and J by 6 bases, with 24 bases between them.

The chain combines TRBV19 with TRBJ2-5; D possibly uses TRBD1 or TRBD2 (5 bases each). In germline, CDR1 is LNHDA, CDR2 SQIVND (reference sequence). Trimming pared 5 bases from V and 5 bases from J, leaving 21 bases between. This CDR3 contains 16 residues. CDR3 amino acids: CASSHTGTQGIETQYF. The CDR3 bases are TGTGCCAGTAGTCACACCGGGACCCAGGGTATCGAGACCCAGTACTTC.

This chain joins TRBV30 and TRBJ1-1, with D perhaps matching TRBD1 (6 bases). CDR1 is GTSNPN, CDR2 SVGIG, per germline (reference sequence). V lost 3 bases to trimming and J lost 5 bases, with 13 bases between them. This CDR3 comprises 13 residues. For the CDR3, the DNA is TGTGCCTGGAGACGCATAGGGGGAACTGAAGCTTTCTTT. Amino acid sequence: CAWRRIGGTEAFF.

The rearrangement uses TRBV18 and TRBJ1-2; D ambiguous. Trimming took 3 bases from V and 3 from J, leaving 8 bases between them. CDR1 is KGHSH, CDR2 LQKENI, per germline. CDR3 length equals 13 residues. Here the CDR3 reads CASSPDTYYGYTF. The CDR3 region has the DNA TGTGCCAGCTCACCCGACACCTACTATGGCTACACCTTC.

The rearrangement links TRBV27 to TRBJ2-3, with D perhaps matching TRBD2 (6 bases). The CDR3 runs 16 residues. Germline CDR1 reads MNHEY; CDR2 reads SMNVEV (reference sequence). Trimming pared 8 bases from V and 7 bases from J, leaving 25 bases between. The CDR3 DNA reads TGTGCCAGCGCCCTAAGGGCGGGGCAGTTTAAAAATACGCAGTATTTT. Its translation: CASALRAGQFKNTQYF.

J is TRBJ1-4 and V is TRBV19; maybe TRBD1 (5 bases). Germline loops: CDR1 LNHDA, CDR2 SQIVND (reference sequence). There are 14 residues in the CDR3. The V end lost 5 bases, the J end lost 5 bases, and 12 bases lay between the germline ends. The CDR3 coding sequence is TGTGCCAGTAGTTCGCTGGGACGAAATGAAAAACTGTTTTTT. This gives the protein CASSSLGRNEKLFF.

The V gene is TRBV19, the J gene TRBJ2-1; D is unresolved. Looked up from germline, CDR1 is LNHDA and CDR2 is SQIVND (reference sequence). The CDR3 totals 14 residues. V shed 3 bases and J shed 6 bases, with 12 bases lying between them. CDR3 region: CASSMPLSGNEQFF. For the CDR3, the DNA is TGTGCCAGTAGTATGCCGCTCTCGGGCAATGAGCAGTTCTTC.

The chain is built from TRBV6-5 and TRBJ1-1; D is uncertain. CDR3 length equals 13 residues. The V gene's germline CDR1 is MNHEY and CDR2 SVGAGI. V was pared by 4 bases and J by 4 bases, with 10 bases between. The CDR3 sequence is CASSLGRVTEAFF. CDR3 DNA sequence: TGTGCCAGCAGTTTGGGAAGGGTCACTGAAGCTTTCTTT.